This TCR beta chain derives from a study of cytomegalovirus exposure and HLA in healthy donors. It was with 60 Vbeta and 13 Jbeta primers that the PCR ran. Libraries were prepared by immunoSEQ multiplex PCR; TCRdb keeps only in-frame clonotypes and omits some of them. Seen here are roughly 200,000 clones, roughly 89% observed once, and the top ten hold 0.9% to 1.1%. Germline assignment: CDR1 MDHEN and CDR2 SYDVKM. The germline V and J ends were trimmed by 6 bases and 4 bases, with 28 bases remaining between them. The CDR3 sequence is 19 residues long. Of note for this clone: Its target is not known.

Study observations and caveats: A likely sequencing artifact accounted for one observed cluster of highly shared sequence variants.

The sample consisted of PBMCs. This sequence originates from a woman aged 18-29 years in good health and CMV-seronegative. The chain employs TRBV28 and TRBJ2-1; D is possibly TRBD2 (6 bases). CDR3 sequence (DNA): TGTGCCAGCAGCCCGGAGAATAGCGGCCATGGTATTAAATACAATGAGCAGTTCTTC. Protein product: CASSPENSGHGIKYNEQFF. Supplemented by reference TRBV28 and TRBJ2-1, the full variable domain reads DVKVTQSSRYLVKRTGEKVFLECVQDMDHENMFWYRQDPGLGLRLIYFSYDVKMKEKGDIPEGYSVSREKKERFSLILESASTNQTSMYLCASSPENSGHGIKYNEQFFGPGTRLTVL.